What follows are 30 T cell receptor beta chains derived from one specimen sequenced in a study of blood T cells in healthy people across ages. Using a J-beta primer mix together with a sample-barcoded 5' primer, a second PCR was run for roughly 7 to 12 cycles. TCRdb reanalysed the 5' RACE reads using MiXCR and keeps one entry per CDR3 protein. The sample has over a million distinct CDR3 sequences, about 25% seen once; the top ten hold approximately 0.75%. These same data were also listed under a study on T cells of mothers and their children.

The sample comprised blood. Receptor source: a girl aged 2 to 10 in good health.

This clonotype was observed a handful of times. The V call is TRBV27, the J call TRBJ2-5; the match to TRBD1 covers 8 bases. Germline V gene lookup returns CDR1 MNHEY and CDR2 SMNVEV (reference sequence). V gave up 6 bases and J gave up 5 bases; unmatched junction bases: 8. The CDR3 is 14 amino acids. The CDR3 nucleotides read TGTGCCAGCAGAAGGACAGGGCTTAGGGAGACCCAGTACTTC. Translated, it gives CASRRTGLRETQYF.

This clonotype was found a few times. The chain joins TRBV4-1 to TRBJ2-3; TRBD1 matches at 7 bases. The J segment lost 0 bases and the V segment lost 4 bases, leaving 7 bases of the junction unmatched. The CDR3 runs 16 residues. Germline V gene sequence: CDR1 MGHRA, CDR2 YSYEKL. The CDR3 reads CASSLQGDGSTDTQYF. In DNA form, the CDR3 reads TGCGCCAGCAGCCTGCAGGGGGACGGGAGCACAGATACGCAGTATTTT.

This clonotype was counted only a few times. The rearrangement joins TRBV6-6 to TRBJ1-1, with D perhaps TRBD1 (5 bases). V was trimmed by 7 bases and J by 5 bases, leaving 20 bases between them. CDR1 is MNHNY, CDR2 SVGAGI, per germline (reference sequence). This CDR3 comprises 15 residues. CDR3 region: CASTRDQGRRTEAFF. CDR3 DNA: TGTGCCAGCACCAGGGATCAGGGTCGGCGGACTGAAGCTTTCTTT.

This clonotype has more than one count but fewer than ten. V usage is TRBV5-1 and J usage is TRBJ2-7; TRBD2 might be the D (6 bases). This CDR3 comprises 14 residues. The germline V and J ends were trimmed by 1 base and 5 bases, with 13 bases remaining between them. Germline values: CDR1 SGHRS, CDR2 YFSETQ. In nucleotides, the CDR3 is TGCGCCAGCAGCTTGTCGGGGGATCGGGACGAGCAGTACTTC. Translated: CASSLSGDRDEQYF.

V is TRBV6-1 and J is TRBJ2-2; D possibly corresponds to TRBD1 (6 bases). V lost 6 bases to trimming and J lost 1 base, with 15 bases between them. The CDR3 length is 16 residues. Germline CDR1 reads MNHNS; CDR2 reads SASEGT. For the CDR3, the DNA is TGTGCCAGCAGCCGACCGGGACAAGGGAACACCGGGGAGCTGTTTTTT. This translates into CASSRPGQGNTGELFF.

This clonotype came up once. This chain uses TRBV28 with TRBJ2-7, with D perhaps matching TRBD1 (6 bases). The CDR3 covers 15 residues. V shed 6 bases and J shed 0 bases, with 15 bases lying between them. Germline V CDR1 and CDR2: MDHEN, SYDVKM. The CDR3 DNA reads TGTGCCAGCAGCCTTGGACAGACAACCTCCTACGAGCAGTACTTC. Translating gives CASSLGQTTSYEQYF.

This chain joins TRBV29-1 and TRBJ2-4, with D possibly TRBD1 on 6 matching bases. The CDR3 length is 12 residues. The germline CDR1 and CDR2 sequences are SQVTM and ANQGSEA. V lost 3 bases to trimming and J lost 6 bases, with 9 bases between them. The chain's CDR3 is CSVEDSGNIQYF. The CDR3, as DNA: TGCAGCGTTGAGGACAGCGGAAACATTCAGTACTTC.

This clonotype has just a few counts. This rearrangement joins TRBV5-5 to TRBJ1-5, with D tentatively TRBD1 (5 bases). The germline CDR1 and CDR2 sequences are SGHKS and YYEKEE (reference sequence). The CDR3 consists of 15 residues. The V end lost 3 bases, the J end lost 3 bases, and 13 bases lay between the germline ends. The CDR3 sequence: CASSSSGGYNQPQHF. As DNA, the CDR3 is TGTGCCAGCAGCTCGTCGGGGGGTTACAATCAGCCCCAGCATTTT.

This clonotype was detected ten times or more. V is TRBV6-5 and J is TRBJ1-2, with D unclear. The CDR3 loop spans 12 amino acids. The V gene lost 8 bases and the J gene lost 4 bases, with 11 bases spanning the gap. CDR1 and CDR2 from the germline V gene are MNHEY and SVGAGI. The CDR3 here is CASSPIGYGYTF. As DNA, the CDR3 is TGTGCCAGCTCACCAATAGGCTATGGCTACACCTTC.

J is TRBJ1-4 and V is TRBV27; 7 nucleotides match TRBD1. The CDR3 totals 12 residues. V dropped 6 bases and J dropped 7; count of bases not matched to a gene: 2. Germline CDR1 reads MNHEY; CDR2 reads SMNVEV (reference sequence). CDR3 in DNA: TGTGCCAGCAGGACAGGGACTGAAAAACTGTTTTTT. Its translation: CASRTGTEKLFF. Full variable domain (outside the CDR3, taken from reference TRBV27 and TRBJ1-4): EAQVTQNPRYLITVTGKKLTVTCSQNMNHEYMSWYRQDPGLGLRQIYYSMNVEVTDKGDVPEGYKVSRKEKRNFPLILESPSPNQTSLYFCASRTGTEKLFFGSGTQLSVL.

This clonotype appeared a few times. The chain is built from TRBV7-2 and TRBJ2-5, with D hard to call. The CDR3 is 14 residues long. Trimming removed 1 base at V and 5 bases at J, with 11 bases between. Germline CDR1 and CDR2: SGHTA and FQGNSA. The CDR3 here is CASSLGRTAETQYF. In DNA form, the CDR3 reads TGTGCCAGCAGCTTAGGGCGTACGGCGGAGACCCAGTACTTC.

This clonotype was counted between two and nine times. V usage is TRBV20-1 and J usage is TRBJ1-2, with D possibly being TRBD1 (6 bases). The CDR3 loop spans 15 amino acids. V shed 1 base and J shed 7 bases, with 19 bases lying between them. Germline lookup yields CDR1 DFQATT and CDR2 SNEGSKA (reference sequence). CDR3 sequence reads: CSARAGQSGAVGYTF. For the CDR3, the DNA is TGCAGTGCTAGAGCGGGACAATCAGGTGCGGTTGGCTACACCTTC.

In this sample, this clonotype turned up many times. The chain's CDR3 is CASSLGVLAPTDYNEQFF. DNA of the CDR3: TGTGCCAGCAGCTTAGGGGTCCTAGCACCTACCGATTACAATGAGCAGTTCTTC. The chain recombines TRBV7-2 with TRBJ2-1, with D maybe TRBD2 (5 bases). The germline V and J ends were trimmed by 1 base and 4 bases, with 20 bases remaining between them. Germline V gene lookup returns CDR1 SGHTA and CDR2 FQGNSA. The CDR3 consists of 18 residues.

J is TRBJ2-3 and V is TRBV7-2; maybe TRBD1 (6 bases). The CDR3 extends over 14 amino acids. Trimming shortened V by 3 bases and J by 5 bases, and 12 bases separated the two germline ends. Germline CDR1 reads SGHTA; CDR2 reads FQGNSA. The CDR3 coding sequence is TGTGCCAGCAGCTTTTCAGCCAGGGGAGATACGCAGTATTTT. Its protein product is CASSFSARGDTQYF.

The chain links TRBV29-1 to TRBJ2-7, with a tentative D call TRBD2 (6 bases). The CDR3 consists of 12 residues. CDR1 SQVTM and CDR2 ANQGSEA come from the germline V gene. V lost 4 bases to trimming and J lost 2 bases, with 9 bases between them. In DNA form, the CDR3 reads TGCAGCGTTGGGGCGGGACCCTACGAGCAGTACTTC. This sequence encodes CSVGAGPYEQYF.

The chain recombines TRBV20-1 with TRBJ2-5, with 10 bases lining up with TRBD2. The ends lost 3 bases at V and 5 bases at J; junction bases unmatched: 15. CDR1 is DFQATT and CDR2 is SNEGSKA in the germline V gene (reference sequence). The length of the CDR3 is 17 residues. As DNA, the CDR3 is TGCAGTGCTAGCGAACCAGCGGGGGGGTTAGTCGGGGAGACCCAGTACTTC. Amino acid sequence: CSASEPAGGLVGETQYF.

The rearrangement links TRBV12-3 or TRBV12-4 to TRBJ1-6, with TRBD1 identical over 7 bases. The ends lost 5 bases at V and 6 bases at J; junction bases unmatched: 1. CDR3 length: 13 amino acids. CDR3 nucleotides: TGTGCCAGCAGTGACAGGGTTAATTCACCCCTCCACTTT. It translates to CASSDRVNSPLHF.

The rearrangement joins TRBV4-3 to TRBJ2-1, with a possible D match to TRBD2 (5 bases). The DNA end lines up better with TRBJ2-7; the J call may be wrong. The CDR3 runs 15 residues. Germline loops: CDR1 LGHNA, CDR2 YSLEER. CDR3 nucleotides: TGCGCCAGCAGCCAAGACCGGGGTCAGAGCTACGAGCAGTACTTC. It encodes CASSQDRGQSYEQYF.

The genes are TRBV7-2 and TRBJ2-1; no firm D call. The CDR3 contains 13 residues. The V end lost 7 bases, the J end lost 0 bases, and 7 bases lay between the germline ends. Looked up from germline, CDR1 is SGHTA and CDR2 is FQGNSA. CDR3 region: CASTPPSYNEQFF. The CDR3 region has the DNA TGTGCCAGCACCCCCCCCTCCTACAATGAGCAGTTCTTC.

This clonotype was recorded a few times. The chain joins TRBV5-1 to TRBJ2-1; D is perhaps TRBD2 (6 bases). CDR1 is SGHRS, CDR2 YFSETQ, per germline. This CDR3 spans 13 amino acids. Trimming removed 4 bases from V and 9 bases from J, with 14 bases in between. CDR3 sequence: CASSATPGGEQFF. The CDR3 DNA sequence: TGCGCCAGCAGCGCAACCCCCGGGGGTGAGCAGTTCTTC.

The chain uses TRBV27 and TRBJ2-1; 7 bases are a match to TRBD2. This CDR3 is 17 amino acids long. Germline CDR1 MNHEY, CDR2 SMNVEV (reference sequence). Losses at the gene ends were 4 bases for V and 0 bases for J; bases not matched to a gene: 9. The CDR3: CASSSLAEESSYNEQFF. The CDR3 DNA sequence: TGTGCCAGCAGTTCCCTAGCGGAAGAGAGCTCCTACAATGAGCAGTTCTTC.

This clonotype was seen a handful of times. The chain couples TRBV20-1 to TRBJ2-5; a possible D gene is TRBD2 (6 bases). The CDR3 extends over 12 amino acids. Trimming pared 6 bases from V and 4 bases from J, leaving 12 bases between. In germline, CDR1 is DFQATT, CDR2 SNEGSKA (reference sequence). CDR3 amino acids: CSARLVPETQYF. In nucleotides, the CDR3 is TGCAGTGCCCGACTAGTTCCAGAGACCCAGTACTTC.

This clonotype was detected a few times. The chain couples TRBV20-1 to TRBJ2-5; D may be TRBD1 (5 bases). The CDR3 loop spans 11 amino acids. CDR1 is DFQATT and CDR2 is SNEGSKA in the germline V gene (reference sequence). CDR3 protein: CTEQAEETQYF. The CDR3 DNA is TGCACGGAACAGGCGGAGGAGACCCAGTACTTC.

The chain employs TRBV29-1 and TRBJ1-1; TRBD1 aligns across 8 bases. The V segment lost 4 bases and the J segment 6 bases; nucleotides outside the gene matches: 13. Germline loops: CDR1 SQVTM, CDR2 ANQGSEA. The CDR3 covers 15 residues. This CDR3 reads CSVGPGQALFAEAFF. The CDR3 nucleotides are TGCAGCGTTGGTCCGGGACAGGCCCTATTCGCTGAAGCTTTCTTT.

This clonotype turned up a few times. The rearrangement uses TRBV7-8 and TRBJ2-3; 9 bases line up with TRBD1. Germline CDR1 reads SGHVS; CDR2 reads FQNEAQ. The ends lost 3 bases at V and 0 bases at J; junction bases unmatched: 1. CDR3 size: 15 residues. The CDR3 nucleotides are TGTGCCAGCAGCTTCGGGACAGGGAGCACAGATACGCAGTATTTT. It translates to CASSFGTGSTDTQYF.

V and J are TRBV4-3 and TRBJ2-2, with 7 bases identical to TRBD2. CDR1 is LGHNA and CDR2 is YSLEER in the germline V gene. This CDR3 spans 18 amino acids. After removal of 0 bases from V and 3 bases from J, the junction contained 10 bases not matched to a gene. The CDR3 here is CASSQDLAEASDTGELFF. CDR3 sequence (DNA): TGCGCCAGCAGCCAAGATCTAGCGGAGGCCTCGGACACCGGGGAGCTGTTTTTT.

Turning to this clonotype: A read error is likely, as this CDR3 ends without the conserved phenylalanine or tryptophan. This chain links TRBV29-1 with TRBJ2-4, with TRBD1 matching over 7 bases. CDR1 is SQVTM and CDR2 is ANQGSEA in the germline V gene. J gave up 1 base and V 6 bases, and 0 bases lay outside the gene matches. The CDR3 contains 12 residues. The CDR3 sequence is CSVQGAKNIQYL. The CDR3 DNA is TGCAGCGTACAGGGGGCCAAAAACATTCAGTACCTC.

V is TRBV10-3 and J is TRBJ1-2; 8 nucleotides match TRBD1. V was pared by 6 bases and J by 0 bases, with 12 bases of the junction left unmatched. Germline CDR1 ENHRY, CDR2 SYGVKD. The length of the CDR3 is 17 residues. The CDR3 loop reads CAISGQGPIWANYGYTF. The CDR3 DNA is TGTGCCATCAGCGGACAGGGTCCGATATGGGCTAACTATGGCTACACCTTC.

This clonotype was detected only a few times. This chain connects TRBV12-3 or TRBV12-4 to TRBJ2-5; 8 positions agree with TRBD1. This CDR3 has 14 residues. V shed 6 bases, J shed 5 bases, and the junction held 8 bases outside the gene matches. DNA for the CDR3: TGTGCCAGCAGAACAAGACAGGGGTCGGAGACCCAGTACTTC. Amino acid sequence: CASRTRQGSETQYF.

V usage is TRBV12-3 or TRBV12-4 and J usage is TRBJ1-1; D is uncertain. CDR3 length: 15 residues. Trimming removed 3 bases at V and 0 bases at J, with 11 bases between. CDR3 in amino acids: CASSLWAAMNTEAFF. CDR3 sequence (DNA): TGTGCCAGCAGTTTGTGGGCAGCCATGAACACTGAAGCTTTCTTT.